The TCR beta chain under discussion was sequenced for a study of beta chain features in type 1 diabetes. cDNA synthesis used the whole RNA isolate, giving expressed TCRB sequences. TCRdb keeps only in-frame clones here, not all; method: immunoSEQ multiplex PCR. Of fewer than 250,000 clones listed, about 9.3% are singletons. This clone was recorded a few times. This CDR3 comprises 14 residues. V lost 4 bases and J 3 bases, leaving 14 bases between the germline ends. Germline CDR1 and CDR2: SGHNT and YYREEE (reference sequence). Input material: naive CD4+ T cells from blood. This sequence originates from a woman between 18 and 29 years old in good health. This rearrangement joins TRBV5-4 to TRBJ2-7, with D perhaps matching TRBD1 (5 bases). The CDR3 DNA sequence: TGTGCCAGCAGCAGGAGACAGAACCTCTACGAGCAGTACTTC. Protein sequence: CASSRRQNLYEQYF. Drawing the rest from reference TRBV5-4 and TRBJ2-7, the complete variable domain is ETGVTQSPTHLIKTRGQQVTLRCSSQSGHNTVSWYQQALGQGPQFIFQYYREEENGRGNFPPRFSGLQFPNYSSELNVNALELDDSALYLCASSRRQNLYEQYFGPGTRLTVT.